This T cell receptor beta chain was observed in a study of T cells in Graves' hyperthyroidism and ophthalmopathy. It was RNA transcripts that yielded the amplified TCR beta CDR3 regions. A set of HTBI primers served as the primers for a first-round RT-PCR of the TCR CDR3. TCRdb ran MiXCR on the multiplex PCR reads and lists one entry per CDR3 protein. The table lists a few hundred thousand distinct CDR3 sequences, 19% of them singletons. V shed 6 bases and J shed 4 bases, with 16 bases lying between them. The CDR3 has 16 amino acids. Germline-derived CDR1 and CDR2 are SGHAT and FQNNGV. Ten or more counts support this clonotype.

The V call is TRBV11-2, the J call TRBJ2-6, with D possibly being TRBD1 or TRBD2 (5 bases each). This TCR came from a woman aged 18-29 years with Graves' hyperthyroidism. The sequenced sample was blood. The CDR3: CASRLPGRRGANVLTF. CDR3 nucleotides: TGTGCCAGCAGACTGCCGGGGCGGAGAGGGGCCAACGTCCTGACTTTC.